This passage covers 29 T cell receptor beta chains from one sample sequenced in a study of glioma-infiltrating T cells after dendritic cell vaccination. Only in-frame clones appear in the TCRdb table, and some are missing; sequencing was by immunoSEQ multiplex PCR. Of some 100,000 clones listed, roughly 84% are singletons. The sequences come from blood, collected before dendritic cell vaccination. These receptors were taken from a human donor with glioblastoma.

The chain couples TRBV2 to TRBJ2-3; D is uncertain. Deletions cut 6 bases from V and 5 bases from J, with 18 bases between. Germline V lookup: CDR1 SNHLY, CDR2 FYNNEI. The CDR3 extends over 15 amino acids. CDR3 amino acids: CASRSFLYALDTQYF. The DNA of the CDR3 is TGTGCCAGCAGGTCCTTTCTATATGCCTTAGATACGCAGTATTTT.

The chain uses TRBV4-1 and TRBJ2-1; 13 nucleotides align to TRBD2. The CDR3 loop spans 17 amino acids. CDR1 MGHRA and CDR2 YSYEKL come from the germline V gene. V lost 4 bases to trimming and J lost 2 bases; unmatched junction nucleotides: 5. The CDR3 bases are TGCGCCAGCAGCCCCACCGGACTAGCGGGGGCCTACAATGAGCAGTTCTTC. Amino acids: CASSPTGLAGAYNEQFF.

The V and J genes are TRBV2 and TRBJ1-6; 9 bases align to TRBD1. There are 15 residues in the CDR3. Germline CDR1 reads SNHLY; CDR2 reads FYNNEI. J lost 8 bases, V lost 7 bases, and 9 bases had no gene match. This CDR3 reads CASTGQGSKDSPLHF. The CDR3 region has the DNA TGTGCCAGCACTGGACAGGGGAGCAAGGATTCACCCCTCCACTTT.

V gene TRBV2 combines with J gene TRBJ2-3, with 9 bases aligning to TRBD1. The ends lost 4 bases at V and 6 bases at J; junction bases unmatched: 5. CDR1 is SNHLY and CDR2 is FYNNEI in the germline V gene. This CDR3 comprises 14 residues. The DNA for the CDR3 is TGTGCCAGCAGTGGGGACAGGGATAGGGATACGCAGTATTTT. It encodes CASSGDRDRDTQYF. The complete variable domain, with remaining parts taken from reference TRBV2 and TRBJ2-3, reads EPEVTQTPSHQVTQMGQEVILRCVPISNHLYFYWYRQILGQKVEFLVSFYNNEISEKSEIFDDQFSVERPDGSNFTLKIRSTKLEDSAMYFCASSGDRDRDTQYFGPGTRLTVL.

The gene calls are TRBV18 and TRBJ1-2; 9 positions agree with TRBD1. The length of the CDR3 is 15 residues. Trimming removed 3 bases from V and 1 base from J; junction bases left unmatched: 3. Germline lookup yields CDR1 KGHSH and CDR2 LQKENI. The CDR3, as DNA: TGTGCCAGCTCACCGCTGACAGGGGGTAACTATGGCTACACCTTC. This sequence encodes CASSPLTGGNYGYTF.

J is TRBJ1-2 and V is TRBV5-6; D is possibly TRBD1 (6 bases). There are 13 residues in the CDR3. V shed 0 bases and J shed 4 bases, with 7 bases lying between them. Germline lookup yields CDR1 SGHDT and CDR2 YYEEEE. DNA of the CDR3: TGTGCCAGCAGCTTGGGACAGGTCTATGGCTACACCTTC. Its translation is CASSLGQVYGYTF.

This sequence joins TRBV4-2 and TRBJ1-2; D gene unclear. Looked up from germline, CDR1 is LGHNA and CDR2 is YNFKEQ. V was clipped by 0 bases and J by 8 bases, with 13 bases between them. The CDR3 consists of 14 residues. CDR3 sequence (DNA): TGTGCCAGCAGCCAAGAGAGGCAGACTTTGGGCTACACCTTC. This translates into CASSQERQTLGYTF.

The chain uses TRBV7-3 and TRBJ2-1; 8 nucleotides match TRBD2. The CDR3 sequence is 16 residues long. Germline V gives CDR1 SGHTA, CDR2 FQGTGA. V lost 0 bases to trimming and J lost 2 bases; unmatched junction nucleotides: 3. The DNA for the CDR3 is TGTGCCAGCAGCTTAACGAGCGGGAGTGCCTACAATGAGCAGTTCTTC. This translates into CASSLTSGSAYNEQFF.

The V and J genes are TRBV11-3 and TRBJ2-7, with 10 bases matching TRBD1. Germline loops: CDR1 SGHNT, CDR2 YENEEA. The V and J ends lost 1 base and 3 bases, in that order; junction bases with no gene match: 6. The CDR3 length is 16 residues. DNA of the CDR3: TGTGCCAGCAGCTTAGGAGCCGGGACAGGGGTCTACGAGCAGTACTTC. Amino acid sequence: CASSLGAGTGVYEQYF. Supplemented by reference TRBV11-3 and TRBJ2-7, the full variable domain reads EAGVVQSPRYKIIEKKQPVAFWCNPISGHNTLYWYLQNLGQGPELLIRYENEEAVDDSQLPKDRFSAERLKGVDSTLKIQPAELGDSAVYLCASSLGAGTGVYEQYFGPGTRLTVT.

The chain uses TRBV10-1 and TRBJ2-7; 7 bases are shared with TRBD2. Germline assignment: CDR1 WNHNN and CDR2 SYGVQD (reference sequence). The CDR3 is 14 residues long. The V gene end was trimmed by 6 bases and the J gene end by 1 base; junction bases not matched to a gene: 6. The CDR3 reads CASRVSGISYEQYF. CDR3 coding DNA: TGCGCCAGCAGAGTCAGCGGGATTTCCTACGAGCAGTACTTC.

This clone was picked up a small number of times. V is TRBV2 and J is TRBJ1-6; D gene ambiguous. The germline V gene encodes CDR1 SNHLY and CDR2 FYNNEI. With 6 bases removed from V and 0 bases from J, the gap between germline ends came to 9 bases. The CDR3 is 15 amino acids. CDR3 amino acids: CASRRTSSYNSPLHF. The CDR3, as DNA: TGTGCCAGCAGACGTACTAGCTCCTATAATTCACCCCTCCACTTT.

This clone appeared once. V is TRBV7-9 and J is TRBJ2-7; no clear D gene. Between the trimmed V and J ends, which lost 5 bases and 1 base, there was a span of 9 bases. Per the germline V gene, CDR1 is SEHNR and CDR2 is FQNEAQ (reference sequence). This CDR3 contains 13 residues. CDR3 coding DNA: TGTGCCAGCAGCCCCCCGGGTTCCTACGAGCAGTACTTC. It translates to CASSPPGSYEQYF.

V and J are TRBV18 and TRBJ1-5; no definite D call. V lost 1 base to trimming and J lost 2 bases, with 6 bases between them. Germline V CDR1 and CDR2: KGHSH, LQKENI. This CDR3 has 14 residues. The CDR3 DNA reads TGTGCCAGCTCACCACTAGAAGGCAATCAGCCCCAGCATTTT. Encoded protein: CASSPLEGNQPQHF.

The chain carries TRBV5-6 and TRBJ1-5; D uncertain. Germline assignment: CDR1 SGHDT and CDR2 YYEEEE. V lost 3 bases and J 5 bases, leaving 6 bases between the germline ends. The CDR3 has 12 amino acids. The CDR3 DNA reads as TGTGCCAGCAGCTCCTCCGATCAGCCCCAGCATTTT. Its protein product is CASSSSDQPQHF.

This clone appeared a few times. The chain carries TRBV16 and TRBJ2-1, with no clear D. The CDR3 loop spans 14 amino acids. From germline, CDR1 is KGHSY and CDR2 FQNENV. The ends were cut back, 1 base at V and 5 bases at J, with 9 bases in the middle. The CDR3 DNA is TGTGCCAGCAGCCAATTTCTCGCGAACAATGAGCAGTTCTTC. Translating it yields CASSQFLANNEQFF.

The chain links TRBV5-1 to TRBJ1-1; 8 bases line up with TRBD1. V was pared by 4 bases and J by 3 bases, with 8 bases of the junction left unmatched. CDR1 SGHRS and CDR2 YFSETQ come from the germline V gene. CDR3 length: 15 residues. CDR3 in DNA: TGCGCCAGCAGCGTCCAGGGGGCGCGGGACACTGAAGCTTTCTTT. Residues: CASSVQGARDTEAFF.

The rearrangement joins TRBV5-1 to TRBJ1-3, with a weak D call TRBD1 (5 bases). CDR3 size: 16 residues. Looked up from germline, CDR1 is SGHRS and CDR2 is YFSETQ. The ends were cut back, 0 bases at V and 2 bases at J, with 12 bases in the middle. CDR3 sequence (DNA): TGCGCCAGCAGCTTGGCCGGGGGATCAACTGGAAACACCATATATTTT. Encoded protein: CASSLAGGSTGNTIYF.

This clone was counted only a few times. This sequence joins TRBV4-1 and TRBJ2-6, with TRBD1 matching over 8 bases. Germline values: CDR1 MGHRA, CDR2 YSYEKL. The V gene end was trimmed by 4 bases and the J gene end by 0 bases; junction bases not matched to a gene: 2. This CDR3 is built from 16 residues. The CDR3 spells CASSLDRVSGANVLTF. The CDR3 DNA sequence: TGCGCCAGCAGCCTGGACAGGGTCTCTGGGGCCAACGTCCTGACTTTC.

The J gene is TRBJ2-3, the V gene TRBV11-2; D call uncertain. V shed 1 base and J shed 7 bases, with 6 bases lying between them. CDR3 size: 12 residues. Germline CDR1 reads SGHAT; CDR2 reads FQNNGV. DNA of the CDR3: TGTGCCAGCAGCTTAGGGCCATATACGCAGTATTTT. Translated, it gives CASSLGPYTQYF.

The rearrangement uses TRBV7-9 and TRBJ2-2; D unresolved. Germline CDR1 is SEHNR and CDR2 is FQNEAQ (reference sequence). This CDR3 spans 14 amino acids. V shed 2 bases and J shed 2 bases, with 6 bases lying between them. CDR3 sequence reads: CASSLQYNTGELFF. The CDR3 DNA reads TGTGCCAGCAGCTTACAGTACAACACCGGGGAGCTGTTTTTT. Full variable domain (outside the CDR3, taken from reference TRBV7-9 and TRBJ2-2): DTGVSQNPRHKITKRGQNVTFRCDPISEHNRLYWYRQTLGQGPEFLTYFQNEAQLEKSRLLSDRFSAERPKGSFSTLEIQRTEQGDSAMYLCASSLQYNTGELFFGEGSRLTVL.

The chain couples TRBV6-1 to TRBJ2-1; the match to TRBD2 covers 12 bases. J gave up 7 bases and V 7 bases, and 5 bases lay outside the gene matches. This CDR3 is 14 amino acids long. CDR1 MNHNS and CDR2 SASEGT come from the germline V gene. CDR3: CASIGLAGSNEQFF. The DNA for the CDR3 is TGTGCCAGCATTGGACTAGCGGGGTCTAATGAGCAGTTCTTC.

This chain uses TRBV6-1 with TRBJ1-2, with TRBD1 identical over 12 bases. The V segment lost 6 bases and the J segment 4 bases; nucleotides outside the gene matches: 6. The CDR3 spans 15 residues. Germline CDR1 MNHNS, CDR2 SASEGT. CDR3 region: CASRSGTGGAYGYTF. CDR3 nucleotide sequence: TGTGCCAGCAGATCCGGGACAGGGGGCGCCTATGGCTACACCTTC.

The rearrangement uses TRBV5-1 and TRBJ2-5; 10 bases line up with TRBD1. This CDR3 region has 15 residues. Germline V CDR1 and CDR2: SGHRS, YFSETQ. With 0 bases clipped from V and 1 base from J, the junction kept 0 bases outside the gene matches. The CDR3 loop reads CASSLGTGGQETQYF. Here the CDR3 DNA reads TGCGCCAGCAGCTTGGGGACAGGGGGCCAAGAGACCCAGTACTTC.

The rearrangement uses TRBV11-3 and TRBJ2-7; 13 bases map to TRBD2. Per germline, CDR1 SGHNT and CDR2 YENEEA. CDR3 length: 18 amino acids. With V trimmed by 3 bases and J by 4 bases, 12 bases remained unmatched. The CDR3 DNA is TGTGCCAGCAGCTTGGCGGGACTAGCGGGAAGTCCGGGTTACGAGCAGTACTTC. It codes for CASSLAGLAGSPGYEQYF.

This chain connects TRBV11-3 to TRBJ2-7, with D possibly being TRBD2 (6 bases). This CDR3 region has 14 residues. Germline assignment: CDR1 SGHNT and CDR2 YENEEA. Between the trimmed V and J ends, which lost 5 bases and 9 bases, there was a span of 20 bases. As DNA, the CDR3 is TGTGCCAGCAGCGGAGCGGGTGTCGTGCCTAGGCAGTACTTC. Amino acid sequence: CASSGAGVVPRQYF.

This chain uses TRBV5-6 with TRBJ2-1, with TRBD2 as a possible D gene (6 bases). V was trimmed by 6 bases and J by 6 bases, leaving 19 bases between them. This CDR3 is 15 amino acids long. Germline V gives CDR1 SGHDT, CDR2 YYEEEE. CDR3 in DNA: TGTGCCAGCACCACGACGGGGGATCAATTCAATGAGCAGTTCTTC. It translates to CASTTTGDQFNEQFF.

The chain joins TRBV18 to TRBJ1-4; weak D call: TRBD1 (5 bases). CDR3 length equals 14 residues. Trimming removed 2 bases at V and 5 bases at J, with 9 bases between. The germline gives CDR1 KGHSH, CDR2 LQKENI. The CDR3 region has the DNA TGTGCCAGCTCACCAGCAGGGCGGAATGAAAAACTGTTTTTT. It is translated as CASSPAGRNEKLFF.

In this sample, this clone turned up once. The rearrangement links TRBV19 to TRBJ2-1, with D tentatively TRBD2 (5 bases). Germline values: CDR1 LNHDA, CDR2 SQIVND (reference sequence). This CDR3 has 14 residues. V lost 7 bases and J 1 base, leaving 11 bases between the germline ends. The CDR3 nucleotides are TGTGCCAGTAAGAGCGGTTCTTCCTACAATGAGCAGTTCTTC. It yields the protein CASKSGSSYNEQFF.

The chain uses TRBV9 and TRBJ2-3; the match to TRBD2 covers 11 bases. V shed 0 bases, J shed 5 bases, and the junction held 8 bases outside the gene matches. This CDR3 has 17 amino acids. Germline assignment: CDR1 SGDLS and CDR2 YYNGEE. For the CDR3, the DNA is TGTGCCAGCAGCGTAGATCTGATAGCGGGAGGGCAAGATACGCAGTATTTT. Amino acid sequence: CASSVDLIAGGQDTQYF. Using reference TRBV9 and TRBJ2-3 for the parts outside the CDR3, the full variable domain is DSGVTQTPKHLITATGQRVTLRCSPRSGDLSVYWYQQSLDQGLQFLIQYYNGEERAKGNILERFSAQQFPDLHSELNLSSLELGDSALYFCASSVDLIAGGQDTQYFGPGTRLTVL.